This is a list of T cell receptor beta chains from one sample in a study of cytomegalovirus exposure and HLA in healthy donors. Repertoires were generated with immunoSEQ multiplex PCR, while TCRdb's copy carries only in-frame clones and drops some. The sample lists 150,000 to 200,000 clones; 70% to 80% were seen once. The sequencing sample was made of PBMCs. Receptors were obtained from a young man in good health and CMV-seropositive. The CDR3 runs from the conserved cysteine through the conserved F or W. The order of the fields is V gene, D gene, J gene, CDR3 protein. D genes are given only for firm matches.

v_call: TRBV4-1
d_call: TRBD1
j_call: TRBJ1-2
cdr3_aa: CASSQALTGGGYTF

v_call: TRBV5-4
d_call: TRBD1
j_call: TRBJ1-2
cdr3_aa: CASSFDRAGYGYTF

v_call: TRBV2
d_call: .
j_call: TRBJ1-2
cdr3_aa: CASRGVGWEASITNYGYTF

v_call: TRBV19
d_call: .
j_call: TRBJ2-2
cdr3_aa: CASSVLVTGELFF

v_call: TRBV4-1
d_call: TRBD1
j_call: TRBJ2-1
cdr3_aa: CASSLYGDRGNNEQFF

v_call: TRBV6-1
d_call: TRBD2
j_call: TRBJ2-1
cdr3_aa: CASSGLAGGVDFNEQFF

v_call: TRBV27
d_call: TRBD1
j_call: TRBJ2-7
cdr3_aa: CASRGDRDHSEQYF

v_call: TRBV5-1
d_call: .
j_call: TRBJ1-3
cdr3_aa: CASSFTGGGNTIYF

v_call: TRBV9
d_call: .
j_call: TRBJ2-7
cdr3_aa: CASTRGEGGKVYEQYF

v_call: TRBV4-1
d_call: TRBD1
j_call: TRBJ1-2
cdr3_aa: CASSQAGTGRLFNYGYTF

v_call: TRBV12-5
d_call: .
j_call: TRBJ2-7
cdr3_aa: CASGSTYEQYF

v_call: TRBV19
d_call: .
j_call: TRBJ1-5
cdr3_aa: CASSSDRPLGNQPQHF

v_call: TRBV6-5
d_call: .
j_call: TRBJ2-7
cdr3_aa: CASSYSGSGYEQYF

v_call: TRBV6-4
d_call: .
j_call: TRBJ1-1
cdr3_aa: CASSEFYGTRKNTEAFF

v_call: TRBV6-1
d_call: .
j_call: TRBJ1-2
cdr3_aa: CASRGNSLKYYGYTF

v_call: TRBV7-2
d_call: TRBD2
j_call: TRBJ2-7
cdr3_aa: CASSFSLADEQYF

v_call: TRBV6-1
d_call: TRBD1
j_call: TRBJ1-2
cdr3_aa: CAEGQDDLNYGYTF

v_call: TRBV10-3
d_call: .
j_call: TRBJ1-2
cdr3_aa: CAISEAGAAYTF

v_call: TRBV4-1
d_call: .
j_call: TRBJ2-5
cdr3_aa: CASSHQIQGAQETQYF

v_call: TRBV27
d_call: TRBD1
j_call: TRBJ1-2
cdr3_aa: CASSPGQGRGYTF

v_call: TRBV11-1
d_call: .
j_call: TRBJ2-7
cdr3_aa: CASSADRSYEQYF

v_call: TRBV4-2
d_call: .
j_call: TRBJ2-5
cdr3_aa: CASSQTPGVGETQYF

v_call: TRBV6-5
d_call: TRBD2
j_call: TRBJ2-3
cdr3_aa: CATLGEGGDTQYF

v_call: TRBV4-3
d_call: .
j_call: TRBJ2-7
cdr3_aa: CASSRDLATYEQYF

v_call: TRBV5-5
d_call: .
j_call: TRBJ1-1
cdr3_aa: CASSLVGVTEAFF

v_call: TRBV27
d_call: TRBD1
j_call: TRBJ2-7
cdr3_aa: CASRRTGFAYEQYF

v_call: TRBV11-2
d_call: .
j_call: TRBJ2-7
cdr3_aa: CASSSRLDYEQYF

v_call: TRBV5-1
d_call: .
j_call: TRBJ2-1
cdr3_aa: CASSYTRYNEQFF

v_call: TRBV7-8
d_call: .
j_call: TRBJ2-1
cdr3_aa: CASSWYPDGLNEQFF

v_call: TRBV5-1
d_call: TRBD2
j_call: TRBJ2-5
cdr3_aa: CASSLLTSGSVETQYF

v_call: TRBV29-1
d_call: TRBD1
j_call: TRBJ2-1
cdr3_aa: CSVTGGGSNEQFF

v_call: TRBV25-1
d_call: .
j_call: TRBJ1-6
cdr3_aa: CASQGTYNSPLHF

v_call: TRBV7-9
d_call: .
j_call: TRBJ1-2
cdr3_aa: CASSTGKNYGYTF

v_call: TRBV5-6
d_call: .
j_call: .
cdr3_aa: CASSLGSTYEQYF

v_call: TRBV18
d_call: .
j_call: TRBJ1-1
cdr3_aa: CASSPGSRGFYTEAFF

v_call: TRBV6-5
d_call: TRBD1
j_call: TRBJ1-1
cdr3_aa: CASSRPGQVFTEAFF

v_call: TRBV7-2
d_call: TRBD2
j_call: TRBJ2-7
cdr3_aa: CASSSEPGLASYEQYF

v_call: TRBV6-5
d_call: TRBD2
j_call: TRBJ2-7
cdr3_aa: CASSYGLAGFPLEQYF